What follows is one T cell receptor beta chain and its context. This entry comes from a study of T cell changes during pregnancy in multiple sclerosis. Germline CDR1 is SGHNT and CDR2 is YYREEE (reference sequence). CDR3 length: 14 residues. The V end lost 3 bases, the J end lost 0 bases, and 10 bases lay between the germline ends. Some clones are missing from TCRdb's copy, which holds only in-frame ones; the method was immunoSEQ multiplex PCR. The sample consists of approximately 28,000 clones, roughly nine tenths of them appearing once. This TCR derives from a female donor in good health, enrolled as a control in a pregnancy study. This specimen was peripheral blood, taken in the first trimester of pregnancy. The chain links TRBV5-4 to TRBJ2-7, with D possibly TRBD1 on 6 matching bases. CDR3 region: CASSSPGHSYEQYF. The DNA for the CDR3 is TGTGCCAGCAGCTCACCGGGACACTCCTACGAGCAGTACTTC.